This is a list of T cell receptor beta chains from one sample in a study of cytomegalovirus exposure and HLA in healthy donors. Sequenced by immunoSEQ multiplex PCR; TCRdb stores in-frame clones only, minus some. The profile covers more than 95,000 clones, with roughly 79% appearing a single time and about 3.8% taken by the ten largest. The sequenced sample consisted of PBMCs. The receptors derive from a woman younger than 45 in good health and CMV-seronegative. CDR3s include the opening cysteine and the closing phenylalanine or tryptophan. Each record gives: clone size, J gene, V gene, D gene, CDR3 protein, CDR3 DNA. A D gene is named only where the DNA matches it firmly. A clone size is listed for some rows: how often the clone was seen (once, few, many), or a class if it is expanded.

size: -
J: TRBJ2-1
V: TRBV27
D: -
CDR3: CASSLGPGQSHNEQFF
DNA: TGTGCCAGCAGTTTAGGGCCCGGACAGTCACACAATGAGCAGTTCTTC

size: -
J: TRBJ2-7
V: TRBV5-1
D: TRBD2
CDR3: CASSLRTSRSYEQYF
DNA: TGCGCCAGCAGCCTAAGGACTAGCAGGAGTTACGAGCAGTACTTC

size: -
J: TRBJ1-4
V: TRBV4-1
D: -
CDR3: CASSRGDPNEKLFF
DNA: TGCGCCAGCAGCCGCGGGGACCCTAATGAAAAACTGTTTTTT

size: -
J: TRBJ1-1
V: TRBV28
D: -
CDR3: CASSLRGQLAHEAFF
DNA: TGTGCCAGCAGTTTAAGGGGACAATTGGCCCACGAAGCTTTCTTT

size: -
J: TRBJ1-1
V: TRBV7-9
D: -
CDR3: CSSSLGSGAFF
DNA: TGTTCCAGCAGCTTAGGATCGGGGGCTTTCTTT

size: few
J: TRBJ2-3
V: TRBV6-4
D: TRBD2
CDR3: CASSEGAGGTDTQYF
DNA: TGTGCCAGCAGTGAAGGAGCGGGAGGAACAGATACGCAGTATTTT

size: few
J: TRBJ1-5
V: TRBV2
D: -
CDR3: CASNPRRGGQPQHF
DNA: TGTGCCAGCAACCCCCGACGAGGGGGTCAGCCCCAGCATTTT

size: -
J: TRBJ2-7
V: TRBV19
D: TRBD2
CDR3: CASRQSGTSGTHSYEQYF
DNA: TGTGCCAGTAGGCAATCCGGGACTAGCGGGACCCACTCCTACGAGCAGTACTTC

size: few
J: TRBJ1-1
V: TRBV7-9
D: TRBD1
CDR3: CASSHPAGTGVNTEAFF
DNA: TGTGCCAGCAGCCACCCCGCAGGGACAGGAGTGAACACTGAAGCTTTCTTT

size: -
J: TRBJ2-1
V: TRBV10-3
D: -
CDR3: CAISESLAHEQFF
DNA: TGTGCCATCAGTGAGTCGCTAGCCCATGAGCAGTTCTTC

size: -
J: TRBJ2-6
V: TRBV5-6
D: -
CDR3: CASSWGGQGQGGANVLTF
DNA: TGTGCCAGCAGCTGGGGGGGGCAGGGGCAGGGAGGGGCCAACGTCCTGACTTTC

size: -
J: TRBJ2-7
V: TRBV7-9
D: TRBD1
CDR3: CASSTSGQGYEQYF
DNA: TGTGCCAGCAGCACGTCGGGACAGGGCTACGAGCAGTACTTC

size: -
J: TRBJ2-7
V: TRBV6-1
D: -
CDR3: CASSSTGYEQYF
DNA: TGTGCCAGCAGCTCTACGGGGTACGAGCAGTACTTC

size: once
J: TRBJ1-5
V: TRBV4-1
D: TRBD1
CDR3: CASSQLLTGGVQPQHF
DNA: TGCGCCAGCAGCCAATTACTGACAGGGGGCGTTCAGCCCCAGCATTTT

size: -
J: TRBJ1-5
V: TRBV7-2
D: -
CDR3: CASSLGQISNQPQHF
DNA: TGTGCCAGCAGCTTAGGGCAGATCAGTAATCAGCCCCAGCATTTT

size: -
J: TRBJ2-3
V: TRBV2
D: -
CDR3: CASSEALGSASTDTQYF
DNA: TGTGCCAGCAGTGAAGCGCTGGGCTCTGCTAGCACAGATACGCAGTATTTT

size: -
J: TRBJ1-4
V: TRBV10-3
D: TRBD1
CDR3: CAARDRDATNEKLFF
DNA: TGTGCCGCAAGGGACAGGGACGCAACTAATGAAAAACTGTTTTTT

size: -
J: TRBJ2-1
V: TRBV7-3
D: -
CDR3: CASSLKGGSGTNNEQFF
DNA: TGTGCCAGCAGCTTAAAGGGGGGCAGCGGGACAAACAATGAGCAGTTCTTC

size: few
J: TRBJ2-6
V: TRBV7-8
D: -
CDR3: CASSRRGGGGANVLTF
DNA: TGTGCCAGCAGCCGCCGGGGAGGAGGGGGGGCCAACGTCCTGACTTTC

size: -
J: TRBJ1-6
V: TRBV6-1
D: -
CDR3: CASSEAGRGARSPLHF
DNA: TGTGCCAGCAGTGAAGCAGGGAGGGGGGCTAGGTCACCCCTCCACTTT

size: -
J: TRBJ1-2
V: TRBV7-2
D: -
CDR3: CASSLASRGLVKGYTF
DNA: TGTGCCAGCAGCTTAGCTAGTCGGGGATTGGTGAAAGGCTACACCTTC

size: -
J: TRBJ1-2
V: TRBV7-8
D: -
CDR3: CASSLAGGAAPSYGYTF
DNA: TGTGCCAGCAGCTTAGCGGGGGGGGCAGCACCCTCCTATGGCTACACCTTC

size: -
J: TRBJ1-5
V: TRBV23-1
D: -
CDR3: CASSHGPRNNKPQHF
DNA: TGCGCCAGCAGTCATGGCCCCCGAAACAATAAGCCCCAGCATTTT

size: -
J: TRBJ2-3
V: TRBV7-6
D: TRBD1
CDR3: CASSKGQTSTDTQYF
DNA: TGTGCCAGCAGCAAGGGACAGACAAGCACAGATACGCAGTATTTT

size: -
J: TRBJ2-5
V: TRBV2
D: TRBD2
CDR3: CASSELGIAGETQYF
DNA: TGTGCCAGCAGTGAATTGGGAATAGCGGGTGAGACCCAGTACTTC

size: -
J: TRBJ2-5
V: TRBV30
D: -
CDR3: CAWKSPRPPDPGETQYF
DNA: TGTGCCTGGAAGTCCCCCCGACCCCCTGATCCAGGAGAGACCCAGTACTTC

size: -
J: TRBJ2-1
V: TRBV19
D: -
CDR3: CATRERGSYNEQFF
DNA: TGTGCCACGCGGGAACGGGGCTCCTACAATGAGCAGTTCTTC